Sequencing of this T cell receptor beta chain was carried out in a study of OX40 agonist ivuxolimab in advanced cancers. Study information: Partial responses were achieved by three patients, of whom one had hepatocellular carcinoma and two had cutaneous melanoma. General study points: Clonal expansion in partial responders at 0.1-3.0 mg/kg ranked among the lowest. Expanded clones belonging to CD8+ T cells outnumbered, on average, those of CD4+.

Clones were read by immunoSEQ multiplex PCR, and TCRdb kept only the in-frame ones, dropping some. The table shows 57,000 or so clones, with around nine tenths occurring only once. The CDR3 length is 17 residues. V was clipped by 0 bases and J by 1 base, with 13 bases between them. Germline V gene sequence: CDR1 PRHDT, CDR2 FYEKMQ (reference sequence). In the case of this clone: Its antigen is not identified.

The TCR sequence derives from an adult with an advanced solid tumor such as melanoma, head and neck, liver or kidney cancer. The sample consisted of CD4+ or CD8+ T cells sorted from blood, taken in a trial of the OX40 agonist ivuxolimab. The rearrangement links TRBV13 to TRBJ1-3, with unresolved D. CDR3 sequence reads: CASSLGPRSGSGNTIYF. DNA for the CDR3: TGTGCCAGCAGCTTAGGCCCCAGGTCCGGATCTGGAAACACCATATATTTT. Based on the CDR3 plus reference TRBV13 and TRBJ1-3, the full variable domain is AAGVIQSPRHLIKEKRETATLKCYPIPRHDTVYWYQQGPGQDPQFLISFYEKMQSDKGSIPDRFSAQQFSDYHSELNMSSLELGDSALYFCASSLGPRSGSGNTIYFGEGSWLTVV.